The clone carrying this T cell receptor (beta chain) was seen repeatedly, ten times or more. Its cognate antigen is unknown. The length of the CDR3 is 13 residues. V lost 5 bases and J 7 bases, leaving 12 bases between the germline ends. The sample is drawn from a study of T cells after yellow fever vaccination. Study context: SMART-Seq v4 Ultra Low Input prepared the low-cell-number fractions.

Findings and caveats of the study: Overlap between CD4 and CD8 compartments was detected for a small share of clonotypes. It was a weaker secondary response, yet one that peaked faster, at day 5 versus 15. Among primary-vaccination clones, most reappeared after the booster, at approximately 97% for CD4 and about 90% for CD8.

From the 5' RACE reads, TCRdb called clonotypes with MiXCR, one entry per CDR3 protein. The data hold roughly 300,000 distinct CDR3 sequences, with roughly 8.3% observed a single time. The receptor was derived from a man aged 18 to 30 who received the YFV17D yellow fever vaccine. V and J are TRBV12-3 or TRBV12-4 and TRBJ1-5; D not resolved. The sample in question was PBMCs, obtained more than 35 days after the first yellow fever vaccination. The CDR3 protein is CASSVQNGQPQHF. The CDR3 coding sequence is TGTGCCAGCAGTGTCCAAAATGGCCAGCCCCAGCATTTT.